The 23 T cell receptor beta chains given below trace back to one sample, sequenced in a study of beta chain features in type 1 diabetes. The authors reverse transcribed all of the isolated RNA, so sequencing captured expressed TCRB transcripts. Clones were read by immunoSEQ multiplex PCR, and TCRdb kept only the in-frame ones, dropping some. The data show roughly 370,000 clones, 14% seen once. Sequenced material: naive CD4+ T cells from blood. These receptors were obtained from a man younger than 45 in good health.

In this sample, this clone turned up a few times. The gene calls are TRBV7-2 and TRBJ1-2; TRBD1 matches at 7 bases. CDR3 length: 13 amino acids. Looked up from germline, CDR1 is SGHTA and CDR2 is FQGNSA. Trimming took 3 bases from V and 5 from J; bases not matched to a gene: 3. In DNA, the CDR3 is TGTGCCAGCAGCTTGGGACAGTTTTATGGCTACACCTTC. As protein: CASSLGQFYGYTF. Variable domain in full (rest from reference TRBV7-2 and TRBJ1-2): GAGVSQSPSNKVTEKGKDVELRCDPISGHTALYWYRQSLGQGLEFLIYFQGNSAPDKSGLPSDRFSAERTGGSVSTLTIQRTQQEDSAVYLCASSLGQFYGYTFGSGTRLTVV.

The table lists this clone with a few counts. The V call is TRBV7-2, the J call TRBJ2-5; D possibly corresponds to TRBD2 (6 bases). Trimming took off 5 bases at V and 0 bases at J, with 16 bases between the two ends. Germline values: CDR1 SGHTA, CDR2 FQGNSA. This CDR3 is built from 16 residues. CDR3 amino acids: CASSTSGTLYQETQYF. The CDR3 coding sequence is TGTGCCAGCAGCACCTCCGGGACTTTGTACCAAGAGACCCAGTACTTC.

This clone was picked up a small number of times. The CDR3 nucleotides are TGTGCCAGCAGTGACGAAGGGACAGGGGGCCCACCCCTCCACTTT. The encoded protein is CASSDEGTGGPPLHF. The V gene is TRBV2, the J gene TRBJ1-6; 12 bases match TRBD1. The V segment lost 3 bases and the J segment 11 bases; nucleotides outside the gene matches: 5. Germline CDR1 and CDR2: SNHLY and FYNNEI. The CDR3 is made up of 15 amino acids.

The chain has TRBV5-6 and TRBJ1-5; D uncertain. The CDR3 consists of 14 residues. V was pared by 0 bases and J by 2 bases, with 6 bases between. Per the germline V gene, CDR1 is SGHDT and CDR2 is YYEEEE. This CDR3 reads CASSLGYGNQPQHF. Written as DNA, the CDR3 is TGTGCCAGCAGCTTGGGGTATGGCAATCAGCCCCAGCATTTT.

This clone has ten or more counts. The rearrangement uses TRBV14 and TRBJ2-5; D unresolved. Germline assignment: CDR1 SGHDN and CDR2 FVKESK. This CDR3 has 12 amino acids. V was shortened by 4 bases and J by 5 bases, with 8 bases between the two germline ends. CDR3 residues: CASSRAFETQYF. The DNA for the CDR3 is TGTGCCAGCAGCCGGGCCTTTGAGACCCAGTACTTC.

V gene TRBV18 combines with J gene TRBJ2-5; 10 positions match TRBD2. This CDR3 has 16 residues. Germline V CDR1 and CDR2: KGHSH, LQKENI. V shed 6 bases and J 2 bases; nucleotides not matched to a gene: 9. The CDR3, as DNA: TGTGCCAGCTCCCCCTTGGGACTAGCGTTACAAGAGACCCAGTACTTC. This encodes CASSPLGLALQETQYF. Using reference TRBV18 and TRBJ2-5 for the parts outside the CDR3, the full variable domain is NAGVMQNPRHLVRRRGQEARLRCSPMKGHSHVYWYRQLPEEGLKFMVYLQKENIIDESGMPKERFSAEFPKEGPSILRIQQVVRGDSAAYFCASSPLGLALQETQYFGPGTRLLVL.

This clone was detected only a few times. This rearrangement joins TRBV5-1 to TRBJ2-1; 8 bases fit TRBD1. In germline, CDR1 is SGHRS, CDR2 YFSETQ. This CDR3 region has 15 residues. The ends lost 3 bases at V and 4 bases at J; junction bases unmatched: 6. CDR3 in DNA: TGCGCCAGCAGCTCGCCAGGACAGGGTTACAATGAGCAGTTCTTC. Amino acids: CASSSPGQGYNEQFF. Complete variable domain (other parts from reference TRBV5-1 and TRBJ2-1): KAGVTQTPRYLIKTRGQQVTLSCSPISGHRSVSWYQQTPGQGLQFLFEYFSETQRNKGNFPGRFSGRQFSNSRSEMNVSTLELGDSALYLCASSSPGQGYNEQFFGPGTRLTVL.

CDR3 bases: TGTGCCATCAGTGTTAACGATATGGCAGATACGCAGTATTTT. Its protein product is CAISVNDMADTQYF. The chain recombines TRBV10-3 with TRBJ2-3; D unresolved. V gave up 4 bases and J gave up 4 bases, with 12 bases separating them. The CDR3 extends over 14 amino acids. Germline V gene sequence: CDR1 ENHRY, CDR2 SYGVKD.

This clone was observed a few times. J is TRBJ2-2 and V is TRBV12-5; either TRBD1 or TRBD2 may supply D (5 bases each). The V gene's germline CDR1 is LGHNT and CDR2 FRNRAP. The CDR3 runs to 16 residues. The V end lost 3 bases, the J end lost 3 bases, and 14 bases lay between the germline ends. The CDR3 loop is CASGFYGLGDTGELFF. The CDR3 DNA reads TGTGCTAGTGGTTTTTATGGGTTGGGGGACACCGGGGAGCTGTTTTTT.

This CDR3 is CASSWQGARGPQRTYEQYF. As DNA, the CDR3 is TGCGCCAGCAGCTGGCAGGGGGCGCGGGGGCCGCAGAGGACCTACGAGCAGTACTTC. The chain has TRBV5-1 and TRBJ2-7, with D tentatively TRBD1 (8 bases). Trimming removed 3 bases at V and 2 bases at J, with 27 bases between. CDR3 length: 19 amino acids. Germline CDR1 and CDR2: SGHRS and YFSETQ. Full variable domain (outside the CDR3, taken from reference TRBV5-1 and TRBJ2-7): KAGVTQTPRYLIKTRGQQVTLSCSPISGHRSVSWYQQTPGQGLQFLFEYFSETQRNKGNFPGRFSGRQFSNSRSEMNVSTLELGDSALYLCASSWQGARGPQRTYEQYFGPGTRLTVT.

The table lists this clone with a few counts. V gene TRBV5-1 combines with J gene TRBJ2-5; TRBD2 matches at 10 bases. V dropped 2 bases and J dropped 4; count of bases not matched to a gene: 5. CDR1 and CDR2 (germline): SGHRS, YFSETQ. This CDR3 has 15 residues. CDR3 protein: CASSLTSGKGETQYF. The CDR3 coding sequence is TGCGCCAGCAGCTTAACTAGCGGGAAGGGAGAGACCCAGTACTTC.

Here the CDR3 DNA reads TGTGCCAGCAGCACAAGCGGCCGAAGCACAGATACGCAGTATTTT. Its protein is CASSTSGRSTDTQYF. This chain connects TRBV7-2 to TRBJ2-3; D might be TRBD2 (5 bases). The CDR3 extends over 15 amino acids. Looked up from germline, CDR1 is SGHTA and CDR2 is FQGNSA. The ends were cut back, 5 bases at V and 0 bases at J, with 12 bases in the middle.

The sample holds a few counts of this clone. CDR3 protein: CASSLDVNPVLVEQFF. Here the CDR3 DNA reads TGCGCCAGCAGCTTGGATGTGAATCCGGTCTTAGTTGAGCAGTTCTTC. This chain connects TRBV5-1 to TRBJ2-1; D is uncertain. This CDR3 comprises 16 residues. CDR1 SGHRS and CDR2 YFSETQ come from the germline V gene. V lost 0 bases, J lost 9 bases, and 19 bases lay in between.

This clone was seen a few times. The chain carries TRBV25-1 and TRBJ2-7; D perhaps matches TRBD1 (5 bases). The length of the CDR3 is 14 residues. With 2 bases removed from V and 3 bases from J, the gap between germline ends came to 11 bases. Germline V gene lookup returns CDR1 MGHDK and CDR2 SYGVNS. This CDR3 is CASSERGSFYEQYF. CDR3 bases: TGTGCCAGCAGTGAAAGGGGCAGTTTCTACGAGCAGTACTTC.

There are a few counts of this clone. V is TRBV7-2 and J is TRBJ1-1, with D perhaps matching TRBD1 (5 bases). Trimming removed 4 bases from V and 2 bases from J, with 8 bases in between. CDR3 length: 13 amino acids. Germline V gives CDR1 SGHTA, CDR2 FQGNSA. In DNA form, the CDR3 reads TGTGCCAGCAGCTCACAGGTTAACACTGAAGCTTTCTTT. It translates to CASSSQVNTEAFF.

The chain carries TRBV7-6 and TRBJ2-2, with D perhaps assigned TRBD1 or TRBD2 (5 bases each). The germline gives CDR1 SGHVS, CDR2 FNYEAQ. The CDR3 has 15 amino acids. The V end lost 0 bases, the J end lost 6 bases, and 11 bases lay between the germline ends. The CDR3 DNA sequence: TGTGCCAGCAGCTTAGCCTGGGGGATCGCCGGGGAGCTGTTTTTT. Translated: CASSLAWGIAGELFF.

Only a few counts were recorded for this clone. The chain uses TRBV7-9 and TRBJ1-2; 7 bases fit TRBD1. The CDR3 covers 15 residues. Trimming at V came to 5 bases and at J to 5 bases, leaving 11 bases not matched to a gene. CDR1 and CDR2 from the germline V gene are SEHNR and FQNEAQ (reference sequence). This CDR3 reads CASSAEQGLRYGYTF. The CDR3 nucleotides are TGTGCCAGCAGCGCAGAACAGGGGCTCCGTTATGGCTACACCTTC.

V gene TRBV5-1 combines with J gene TRBJ2-1; maybe TRBD1 (5 bases). The length of the CDR3 is 14 residues. The germline gives CDR1 SGHRS, CDR2 YFSETQ. V was pared by 0 bases and J by 6 bases, with 10 bases between. CDR3 region: CASSLVQGPNEQFF. CDR3 bases: TGCGCCAGCAGCTTGGTGCAGGGCCCCAATGAGCAGTTCTTC.

The table lists this clone with a few counts. The rearrangement joins TRBV21-1 to TRBJ2-5; the table's TRBD2 call for D was not verified on the DNA. TRBV21-1 corresponds to a pseudogene. This CDR3 has 14 amino acids. CDR3 in DNA: TGTGCCACCCTCCGCCGCGCGTACCAAGAGACCCAGTACTTC. It is translated as CATLRRAYQETQYF.

This clone showed up just a few times. V usage is TRBV18 and J usage is TRBJ2-3; TRBD1 agrees at 7 bases. The V segment lost 4 bases and the J segment 2 bases; nucleotides outside the gene matches: 6. This CDR3 spans 15 amino acids. Looked up from germline, CDR1 is KGHSH and CDR2 is LQKENI. The CDR3, as DNA: TGTGCCAGCTCACTCGGGACAGACAACACAGATACGCAGTATTTT. Residues: CASSLGTDNTDTQYF.

The chain links TRBV9 to TRBJ2-3; D may match TRBD1 or TRBD2 (5 bases each). Germline CDR1 reads SGDLS; CDR2 reads YYNGEE. Trimming left V 3 bases short and J 0 bases short, with 14 bases between. This CDR3 is 16 amino acids long. Here the CDR3 DNA reads TGTGCCAGCAGCGGGGGGTCAGCAATCAGCACAGATACGCAGTATTTT. Translated, it gives CASSGGSAISTDTQYF. Supplemented by reference TRBV9 and TRBJ2-3, the full variable domain reads DSGVTQTPKHLITATGQRVTLRCSPRSGDLSVYWYQQSLDQGLQFLIQYYNGEERAKGNILERFSAQQFPDLHSELNLSSLELGDSALYFCASSGGSAISTDTQYFGPGTRLTVL.

This clone was picked up a small number of times. The chain links TRBV11-3 to TRBJ2-1, with unresolved D. CDR1 SGHNT and CDR2 YENEEA come from the germline V gene. This CDR3 comprises 14 residues. The germline V and J ends were trimmed by 1 base and 9 bases, with 13 bases remaining between them. DNA for the CDR3: TGTGCCAGCAGCTTAGGCTACGGACGCGGTGAGCAGTTCTTC. Residues: CASSLGYGRGEQFF.

A few counts support this clone. This sequence joins TRBV11-2 and TRBJ2-7, with D perhaps matching TRBD1 or TRBD2 (5 bases each). Between the trimmed V and J ends, which lost 2 bases and 5 bases, there was a span of 16 bases. Germline CDR1 reads SGHAT; CDR2 reads FQNNGV. CDR3 length: 15 residues. This chain's CDR3 is CASSLRIRDDNEQYF. The DNA for the CDR3 is TGTGCCAGCAGCTTAAGAATCCGGGACGACAACGAGCAGTACTTC.